The 3 T cell receptor beta chains listed next were all sequenced from one sample in a study of blood T cells in healthy people across ages. Sample-barcoded 5' priming and a J-beta primer mix drove a second PCR of roughly 7 to 11 cycles. One entry per CDR3 protein, called by TCRdb with MiXCR from the 5' RACE reads. The table lists about 680,000 distinct CDR3 sequences, around 45% of them singletons. The sample consisted of blood. These receptors came from an older woman in good health.

This clonotype appeared a few times. This sequence joins TRBV6-1 and TRBJ2-3; unclear D gene. The CDR3 is 13 amino acids. Germline V CDR1 and CDR2: MNHNS, SASEGT. Deletions cut 7 bases from V and 4 bases from J, with 12 bases between. The CDR3 DNA sequence: TGTGCCAGCAAGAAGGGCACAGCAGATACGCAGTATTTT. It yields the protein CASKKGTADTQYF.

The CDR3 nucleotides are TGCAGCGTTGGGGCTCCGGGAGGTCGACAGACCCAGTACTTC. This translates into CSVGAPGGRQTQYF. The J gene is TRBJ2-5, the V gene TRBV29-1; 7 nucleotides agree with TRBD2. Losses at the gene ends were 4 bases for V and 6 bases for J; bases not matched to a gene: 11. Germline V CDR1 and CDR2: SQVTM, ANQGSEA. This CDR3 has 14 amino acids.

The chain couples TRBV7-3 to TRBJ2-1; TRBD2 agrees at 7 bases. After removal of 5 bases from V and 9 bases from J, the junction contained 10 bases not matched to a gene. The CDR3 is made up of 14 amino acids. CDR1 and CDR2 (germline): SGHTA, FQGTGA. As DNA, the CDR3 is TGTGCCAGCAGCCTCGGAGCGGGGTTCGGTGAGCAGTTCTTC. The encoded protein is CASSLGAGFGEQFF. The variable domain in full, completed from reference TRBV7-3 and TRBJ2-1, reads GAGVSQTPSNKVTEKGKYVELRCDPISGHTALYWYRQSLGQGPEFLIYFQGTGAADDSGLPNDRFFAVRPEGSVSTLKIQRTERGDSAVYLCASSLGAGFGEQFFGPGTRLTVL.